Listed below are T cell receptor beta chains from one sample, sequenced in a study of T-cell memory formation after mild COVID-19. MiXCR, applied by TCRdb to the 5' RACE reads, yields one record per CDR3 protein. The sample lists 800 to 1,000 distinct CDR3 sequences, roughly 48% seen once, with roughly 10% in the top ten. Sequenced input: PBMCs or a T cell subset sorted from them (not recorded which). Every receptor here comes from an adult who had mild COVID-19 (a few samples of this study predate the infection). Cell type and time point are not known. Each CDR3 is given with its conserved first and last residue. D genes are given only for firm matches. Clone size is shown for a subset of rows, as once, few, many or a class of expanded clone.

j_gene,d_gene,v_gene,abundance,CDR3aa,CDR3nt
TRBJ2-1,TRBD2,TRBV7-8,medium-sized,CASSTWPRGGGADEQFF,TGTGCCAGCAGCACATGGCCTCGCGGCGGGGGGGCCGATGAGCAGTTCTTC
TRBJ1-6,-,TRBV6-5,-,CASSRTRVNSPLHF,TGTGCCAGCAGCCGAACCAGGGTTAATTCACCCCTCCACTTT
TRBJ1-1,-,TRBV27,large,CASSSLWNTEAFF,TGTGCCAGCAGTTCCCTGTGGAACACTGAAGCTTTCTTT
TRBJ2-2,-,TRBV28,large,CASSSRTNPGQPNTGELFF,TGTGCCAGCAGTTCTAGAACGAATCCGGGACAACCGAACACCGGGGAGCTGTTTTTT
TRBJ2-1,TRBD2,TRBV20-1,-,CSARDLGLAFNEQFF,TGCAGTGCTAGAGATCTGGGACTAGCCTTCAATGAGCAGTTCTTC
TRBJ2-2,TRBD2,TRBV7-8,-,CASSLGTSGRELFF,TGTGCCAGCAGCCTAGGGACTAGCGGACGGGAGCTGTTTTTT
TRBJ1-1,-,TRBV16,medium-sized,CASSQRPSLNTEAFF,TGTGCCAGCAGCCAACGGCCAAGCTTGAACACTGAAGCTTTCTTT
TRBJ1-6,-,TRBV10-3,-,CAAHRDLNSPLHF,TGTGCCGCCCACAGGGATCTTAATTCACCCCTCCACTTT
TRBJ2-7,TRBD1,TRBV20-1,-,CSARTGIRYEQYF,TGCAGTGCTAGGACAGGGATCCGCTACGAGCAGTACTTC
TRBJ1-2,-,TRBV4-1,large,CASSLAPAGYGYTF,TGCGCCAGCAGCCTCGCTCCGGCAGGGTATGGCTACACCTTC
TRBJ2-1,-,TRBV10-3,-,CAISERGDGEQFF,TGTGCCATCAGTGAGAGGGGTGACGGTGAGCAGTTCTTC
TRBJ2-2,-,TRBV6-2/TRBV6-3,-,CASRQPSDTGELFF,TGTGCCAGCAGGCAGCCCTCGGACACCGGGGAGCTGTTTTTT
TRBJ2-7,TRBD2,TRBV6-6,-,CASTYSGGSSYEQYF,TGTGCCAGCACTTACTCCGGGGGGAGCTCCTACGAGCAGTACTTC
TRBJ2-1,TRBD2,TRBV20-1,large,CSASTSGASYNEQFF,TGCAGTGCTAGTACTAGCGGGGCCTCCTACAATGAGCAGTTCTTC
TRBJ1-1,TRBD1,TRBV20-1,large,CSAKKGARGYDPEAFF,TGCAGTGCTAAAAAGGGGGCCAGGGGATACGATCCTGAAGCTTTCTTT
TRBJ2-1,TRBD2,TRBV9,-,CASSPSGISYNEQFF,TGTGCCAGCAGCCCTAGCGGGATTTCCTACAATGAGCAGTTCTTC
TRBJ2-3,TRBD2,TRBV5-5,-,CASRPIAGTDTQYF,TGTGCCAGCAGACCTATAGCGGGGACAGATACGCAGTATTTT
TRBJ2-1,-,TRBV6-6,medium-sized,CASSYSIAGINYNEQFF,TGTGCCAGCAGTTACTCGATCGCGGGGATAAACTACAATGAGCAGTTCTTC
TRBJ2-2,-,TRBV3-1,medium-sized,CASSQGLSANTGELFF,TGTGCCAGCAGCCAAGGCTTGTCAGCGAACACCGGGGAGCTGTTTTTT
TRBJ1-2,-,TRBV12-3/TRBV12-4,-,CASSSSGGYGYTF,TGTGCCAGCAGCTCGTCCGGGGGCTATGGCTACACCTTC
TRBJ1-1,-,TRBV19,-,CASRSAGPYTEAFF,TGTGCCAGTAGGAGTGCTGGGCCCTACACTGAAGCTTTCTTT
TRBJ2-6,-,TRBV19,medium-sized,CASSGPAGSGANVLTF,TGTGCCAGTAGTGGCCCGGCGGGCTCTGGGGCCAACGTCCTGACTTTC
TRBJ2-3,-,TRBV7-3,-,CASSLGVRTDTQYF,TGTGCCAGCAGCTTAGGGGTCCGCACAGATACGCAGTATTTT
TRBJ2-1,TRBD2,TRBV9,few,CASSPGGVGGGYNEQFF,TGTGCCAGCAGCCCCGGAGGAGTCGGCGGGGGGTACAATGAGCAGTTCTTC
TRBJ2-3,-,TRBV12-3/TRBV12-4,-,CASSDVSPDTQYF,TGTGCCAGCAGCGACGTCTCCCCAGATACGCAGTATTTT
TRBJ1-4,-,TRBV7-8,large,CASSLSLSTNEKLFF,TGTGCCAGCAGCTTATCGCTATCAACTAATGAAAAACTGTTTTTT
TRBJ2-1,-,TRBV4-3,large,CASSQDRGDYNEQFF,TGCGCCAGCAGCCAAGATCGAGGAGATTACAATGAGCAGTTCTTC
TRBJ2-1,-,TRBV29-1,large,CSVELYNEQFF,TGCAGCGTTGAGCTCTACAATGAGCAGTTCTTC
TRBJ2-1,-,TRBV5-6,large,CASSLVGSGSYPFF,-
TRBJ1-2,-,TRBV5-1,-,CASRPRDDGYTF,TGCGCCAGCAGGCCCAGGGACGATGGCTACACCTTC
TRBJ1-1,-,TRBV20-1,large,CSASFWDNAFF,TGCAGTGCTAGTTTCTGGGACAACGCTTTCTTT
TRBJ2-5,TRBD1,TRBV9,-,CASSAYLSDRAAETQYF,TGTGCCAGCAGCGCCTACTTATCGGACAGGGCGGCGGAGACCCAGTACTTC
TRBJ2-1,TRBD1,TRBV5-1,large,CASSLEQGMNEQFF,TGCGCCAGCAGCTTGGAACAGGGGATGAATGAGCAGTTCTTC
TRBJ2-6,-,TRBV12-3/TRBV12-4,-,CASSFKALGSGANVLTF,TGTGCCAGCAGTTTTAAGGCACTCGGATCTGGGGCCAACGTCCTGACTTTC
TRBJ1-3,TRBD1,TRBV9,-,CASSVDTGGTGNTIYF,TGTGCCAGCAGCGTAGACACAGGGGGTACTGGAAACACCATATATTTT
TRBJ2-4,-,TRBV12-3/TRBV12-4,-,CASSPLANIQYF,TGTGCCAGCAGCCCCCTCGCGAACATTCAGTACTTC
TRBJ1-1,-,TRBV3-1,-,CASSQGGNTEAFF,TGTGCCAGCAGCCAAGGGGGGAACACTGAAGCTTTCTTT
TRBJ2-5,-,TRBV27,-,CASSFGQGQQETQYF,TGTGCCAGCAGTTTCGGCCAGGGCCAACAAGAGACCCAGTACTTC
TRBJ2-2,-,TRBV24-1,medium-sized,CATRETGSITGELFF,TGTGCCACCAGGGAAACAGGGTCAATAACCGGGGAGCTGTTTTTT
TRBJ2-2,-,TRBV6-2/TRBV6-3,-,CASSYRRLVPITNTGELFF,TGTGCCAGCAGTTACCGCCGACTAGTCCCCATTACGAACACCGGGGAGCTGTTTTTT
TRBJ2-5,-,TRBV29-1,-,CSVGQSWQTQYF,TGCAGCGTTGGACAGAGTTGGCAGACCCAGTACTTC
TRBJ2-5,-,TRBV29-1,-,CSVGLAETQYF,TGCAGCGTTGGGCTTGCGGAGACCCAGTACTTC
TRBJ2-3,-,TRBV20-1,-,CSARTGGTDTQYF,TGCAGTGCCCGAACGGGGGGCACAGATACGCAGTATTTT
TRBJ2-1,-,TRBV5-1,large,CASSLVGGGEQFF,TGCGCCAGCAGCTTGGTGGGGGGCGGTGAGCAGTTCTTC
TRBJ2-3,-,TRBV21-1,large,CASSKSTGRRESTDTQYF,TGTGCCAGCAGCAAAAGTACAGGGCGGAGGGAAAGCACAGATACGCAGTATTTT
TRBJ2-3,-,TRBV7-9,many,CASSPLLVTDTQYF,TGTGCCAGCAGCCCCCTGCTAGTCACAGATACGCAGTATTTT
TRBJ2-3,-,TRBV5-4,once,CASSMGTDTQYF,TGTGCCAGCAGCATGGGAACAGATACGCAGTATTTT
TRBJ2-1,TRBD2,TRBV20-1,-,CSARGLAGGEQFF,TGCAGTGCTAGAGGACTAGCGGGGGGTGAGCAGTTCTTC
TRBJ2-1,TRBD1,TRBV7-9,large,CASSPRQGERSYNEQFF,TGTGCCAGCAGCCCTAGACAGGGGGAGAGGTCCTACAATGAGCAGTTCTTC